This T cell receptor beta chain was observed in a study of beta chain features in type 1 diabetes. A word on this clone: The antigen remains unidentified.

Every isolated RNA sample was fully reverse transcribed, so sequencing captured expressed TCRB transcripts. Clones were sequenced by immunoSEQ multiplex PCR, and TCRdb holds only the in-frame ones, with some missing. The sample holds hundreds of thousands of clones; approximately 15% are singletons and the top ten take 0.015% to 0.02%. Whole-study findings and limits: TCRB CDR3s from Type 1 diabetes patients were moderately but significantly shorter in all four CD4+ subsets. Type 1 diabetes patients showed fewer insertions and more deletions at VDJ junctions.

Each donor gave one heparinised blood draw averaging about 116 mL. The germline V and J ends were trimmed by 8 bases and 1 base, with 18 bases remaining between them. The length of the CDR3 is 15 residues. Germline CDR1 MNHEY, CDR2 SMNVEV (reference sequence). The V and J genes are TRBV27 and TRBJ2-7; perhaps TRBD2 as D (7 bases). Specimen: naive CD4+ T cells from blood. The TCR sequence derives from a man under 40 with type 1 diabetes. In nucleotides, the CDR3 is TGTGCCAGCGCGAAGGGGGAGGGCCGGTCCTACGAGCAGTACTTC. Translation: CASAKGEGRSYEQYF.